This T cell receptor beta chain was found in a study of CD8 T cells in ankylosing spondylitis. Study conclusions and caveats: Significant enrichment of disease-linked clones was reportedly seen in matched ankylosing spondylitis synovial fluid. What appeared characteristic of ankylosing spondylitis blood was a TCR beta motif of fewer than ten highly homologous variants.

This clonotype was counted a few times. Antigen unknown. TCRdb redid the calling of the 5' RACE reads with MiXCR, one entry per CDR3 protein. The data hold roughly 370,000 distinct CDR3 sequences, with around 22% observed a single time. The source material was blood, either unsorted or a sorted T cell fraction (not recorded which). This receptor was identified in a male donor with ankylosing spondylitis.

The CDR3 loop is CASSDWDELFF. The CDR3 region has the DNA TGTGCCAGCAGTGATTGGGACGAACTGTTTTTT. The chain joins TRBV2 to TRBJ1-4; possible D gene TRBD1, 5 bases. V was pared by 3 bases and J by 12 bases, with 8 bases between. CDR3 length equals 11 residues. Looked up from germline, CDR1 is SNHLY and CDR2 is FYNNEI.